The rows below give T cell receptor beta chains drawn from one sample of a study of long-term antiretroviral therapy in people with HIV. Sequenced by immunoSEQ multiplex PCR; TCRdb stores in-frame clones only, minus some. The sample gives 15,000 to 20,000 clones, more than 65% of which show up once; roughly 8% is in the top ten. Sequences were derived from unsorted PBMCs, sampled at the start of antiretroviral therapy. Receptor source: a young man with HIV. Both conserved end residues are trimmed from each CDR3. The D gene is left open where the match is weak.

CDR3: ASSLSGSGTDTQY
V: TRBV5-1
J: TRBJ2-3
D: TRBD2

CDR3: ASSIIPDTYEQY
V: TRBV19
J: TRBJ2-7
D: -

CDR3: ASSLSRNTEAF
V: TRBV27
J: TRBJ1-1
D: -

CDR3: ASSLPGSDAGELF
V: TRBV11-2
J: TRBJ2-2
D: -

CDR3: AWSPTGYTEAF
V: TRBV30
J: TRBJ1-1
D: -

CDR3: ASSLAGGQETQY
V: TRBV7-9
J: TRBJ2-5
D: -

CDR3: ASSLVEGSTDTQY
V: TRBV5-5
J: TRBJ2-3
D: -

CDR3: ASKLAEDTGELF
V: TRBV5-1
J: TRBJ2-2
D: TRBD2

CDR3: ASTPTQSFSNQPQH
V: TRBV28
J: TRBJ1-5
D: -

CDR3: ASSPDGGANEKLF
V: TRBV5-4
J: TRBJ1-4
D: -

CDR3: ASRYGQAYEQY
V: TRBV6-5
J: TRBJ2-7
D: TRBD1

CDR3: ASRLQGKQPQH
V: TRBV19
J: TRBJ1-5
D: -

CDR3: ASSQGVGGYYEQY
V: TRBV4-1
J: TRBJ2-7
D: -

CDR3: AWSRGEEQPQH
V: TRBV30
J: TRBJ1-5
D: -

CDR3: ASSTPGTRSSPLH
V: TRBV28
J: TRBJ1-6
D: -

CDR3: ASSPGLAGVNEQY
V: TRBV18
J: TRBJ2-7
D: TRBD2

CDR3: ASSTGGFQPGNTIY
V: TRBV28
J: TRBJ1-3
D: -

CDR3: ASSHNRGNEQF
V: TRBV7-9
J: TRBJ2-1
D: TRBD1

CDR3: ASGSSLYEQF
V: TRBV27
J: TRBJ2-1
D: -

CDR3: ASSFLGASNQPQH
V: TRBV5-5
J: TRBJ1-5
D: -

CDR3: ASSPYASSYEQY
V: TRBV19
J: TRBJ2-7
D: -

CDR3: ASRISGRGGTQY
V: TRBV6-6
J: TRBJ2-3
D: TRBD2

CDR3: ASSYPAGGSYEQY
V: TRBV6-5
J: TRBJ2-7
D: TRBD2

CDR3: ASSFTGASYEQY
V: TRBV5-6
J: TRBJ2-7
D: -

CDR3: ASRKDRDTLQETQY
V: TRBV27
J: TRBJ2-5
D: -